The source of this TCR beta chain is a study of read filtering for tumor transcriptome and immune sequencing. Many counts were recorded for this clonotype. The germline gives CDR1 SGHRS, CDR2 YFSETQ. CDR3 length: 17 amino acids. With V trimmed by 0 bases and J by 3 bases, 6 bases remained unmatched. This library used roughly 370 ng RNA and molecular barcoded adaptors spanning alpha/delta and beta/gamma chains. MiXCR, applied by TCRdb to the reads, yields one record per CDR3 protein. Among under 25,000 distinct CDR3 sequences listed, around 15% were seen once. Specimen: a population of CD138-negative cells sorted from bone marrow. The V and J genes are TRBV5-1 and TRBJ2-1; TRBD2 aligns across 10 bases. The sequence was obtained from a donor aged 40 or over with multiple myeloma. CDR3 residues: CASSLAVAGGLYNEQFF. CDR3 bases: TGCGCCAGCAGCTTGGCGGTAGCGGGAGGCCTCTACAATGAGCAGTTCTTC.